Presented here are 19 T cell receptor beta chains from one specimen sequenced in a study of molecular identifiers for immune sequencing clone quantification. TCRdb reprocessed the PCR reads via MiXCR and lists one record per CDR3 protein. The sample has about 630,000 distinct CDR3 sequences; roughly 27% are singletons. The source material was naive CD8+ T cells from blood, with Jurkat cell RNA spiked in. The subset here: FACS-sorted CD8+CD4-CCR7+CD45RA+ naive T cells. The receptor set was obtained from a human donor in good health. Some libraries in this study had Jurkat cell RNA spiked in.

A few counts support this clonotype. The gene calls are TRBV19 and TRBJ2-7, with D perhaps given as TRBD1 or TRBD2 (5 bases each). This CDR3 region has 16 residues. Germline loops: CDR1 LNHDA, CDR2 SQIVND (reference sequence). The ends were cut back, 1 base at V and 6 bases at J, with 19 bases in the middle. In nucleotides, the CDR3 is TGTGCCAGTAGTATAGGGACGCGCAACGTTGGGGGCGAGCAGTACTTC. This codes for CASSIGTRNVGGEQYF.

In this sample, this clonotype turned up many times. The chain uses TRBV12-3 or TRBV12-4 and TRBJ2-3; 7 bases fit TRBD1. The CDR3 has 15 amino acids. V shed 5 bases, J shed 3 bases, and the junction held 8 bases outside the gene matches. CDR3 nucleotide sequence: TGTGCCAGCAGTCCTGACAGGGCCGGGACAGATACGCAGTATTTT. Translation gives CASSPDRAGTDTQYF.

The chain uses TRBV27 and TRBJ2-5, with 9 bases matching TRBD1. Germline V gene data show CDR1 as MNHEY and CDR2 as SMNVEV (reference sequence). CDR3 length: 15 residues. With V trimmed by 1 base and J by 5 bases, 5 bases remained unmatched. The CDR3: CASSLYQGQGETQYF. The CDR3 nucleotides are TGTGCCAGCAGTTTATACCAAGGACAGGGGGAGACCCAGTACTTC.

This clonotype was counted between two and nine times. This rearrangement joins TRBV24-1 to TRBJ2-2, with D maybe TRBD2 (5 bases). Germline V gene lookup returns CDR1 KGHDR and CDR2 SFDVKD. The CDR3 has 12 amino acids. The V and J ends lost 6 bases and 4 bases respectively, with 5 bases between them. This chain's CDR3 is CATSRGTGELFF. CDR3 nucleotides: TGTGCCACCAGTCGGGGCACCGGGGAGCTGTTTTTT.

The chain links TRBV20-1 to TRBJ2-2; D may correspond to TRBD1 or TRBD2 (6 bases each). The length of the CDR3 is 14 residues. Germline V lookup: CDR1 DFQATT, CDR2 SNEGSKA (reference sequence). V shed 0 bases and J shed 6 bases, with 11 bases lying between them. The chain's CDR3 is CSARDTGRPGELFF. CDR3 DNA sequence: TGCAGTGCTAGAGATACAGGGAGGCCCGGGGAGCTGTTTTTT.

A few counts support this clonotype. The chain combines TRBV19 with TRBJ1-1; D gene unclear. The CDR3 runs 11 residues. V was trimmed by 8 bases and J by 8 bases, leaving 12 bases between them. Germline loops: CDR1 LNHDA, CDR2 SQIVND (reference sequence). CDR3 residues: CASGPLPEAFF. Written as DNA, the CDR3 is TGTGCCAGTGGACCCCTCCCGGAAGCTTTCTTT.

The table lists this clonotype with many counts. This chain links TRBV29-1 with TRBJ2-7, with 9 nucleotides matching TRBD1. Germline lookup yields CDR1 SQVTM and CDR2 ANQGSEA. V was pared by 6 bases and J by 6 bases, with 12 bases of the junction left unmatched. CDR3 length: 14 residues. This chain's CDR3 is CSVKPGQGVREQYF. The CDR3 region has the DNA TGCAGCGTAAAACCGGGACAGGGCGTCCGCGAGCAGTACTTC.

The chain has TRBV30 and TRBJ2-7; D is ambiguous. The CDR3 totals 16 residues. The V end lost 2 bases, the J end lost 2 bases, and 19 bases lay between the germline ends. Germline loops: CDR1 GTSNPN, CDR2 SVGIG (reference sequence). CDR3 nucleotide sequence: TGTGCCTGGAGTATTTCCGCGGTTGCGTACGCCTACGAGCAGTACTTC. Translated: CAWSISAVAYAYEQYF.

The gene calls are TRBV14 and TRBJ1-3; D uncertain. Germline assignment: CDR1 SGHDN and CDR2 FVKESK. V was cut by 2 bases and J by 0 bases, with 14 bases left in between. The CDR3 runs 17 residues. The CDR3 DNA reads TGTGCCAGCAGCCAATTTGATTTAGGGCACTCTGGAAACACCATATATTTT. This encodes CASSQFDLGHSGNTIYF.

This clonotype was counted ten times or more. The rearrangement joins TRBV11-2 to TRBJ2-7; D perhaps matches TRBD2 (5 bases). The ends were cut back, 8 bases at V and 7 bases at J, with 18 bases in the middle. This CDR3 spans 13 amino acids. Germline assignment: CDR1 SGHAT and CDR2 FQNNGV. CDR3 region: CASRPDGVGEQYF. The CDR3 region has the DNA TGTGCCAGCCGCCCGGACGGGGTAGGGGAGCAGTACTTC. Using reference TRBV11-2 and TRBJ2-7 for the parts outside the CDR3, the full variable domain is EAGVAQSPRYKIIEKRQSVAFWCNPISGHATLYWYQQILGQGPKLLIQFQNNGVVDDSQLPKDRFSAERLKGVDSTLKIQPAKLEDSAVYLCASRPDGVGEQYFGPGTRLTVT.

Points on this clonotype: One junction end disagrees with the germline gene, perhaps due to a read error. This chain connects TRBV30 to TRBJ2-1; D perhaps matches TRBD1 (5 bases). Germline V gene sequence: CDR1 GTSNPN, CDR2 SVGIG (reference sequence). The CDR3 is 14 amino acids. The chain's CDR3 is CARSVGVESDEQFF. The CDR3 DNA is TGTGCCCGGAGTGTAGGGGTAGAGAGCGATGAGCAGTTCTTC.

Concerning this clonotype itself: A read error is possible here, since a much larger clone lies one base away. J is TRBJ2-5 and V is TRBV6-5; maybe TRBD2 (5 bases). Germline CDR1 reads MNHEY; CDR2 reads SVGAGI. The CDR3 covers 11 residues. The CDR3 DNA is TGTGCCAGTTACGGGGTGGAGACCCGGTACTTC. Translation: CASYGVETRYF.

This clonotype was observed many times. The genes are TRBV2 and TRBJ2-3; no definite D call. V gave up 3 bases and J gave up 6 bases, with 7 bases separating them. The germline V gene has CDR1 SNHLY and CDR2 FYNNEI. The CDR3 loop spans 12 amino acids. CDR3 DNA sequence: TGTGCCAGCAGTGACACGGTCGATACGCAGTATTTT. It yields the protein CASSDTVDTQYF.

This clonotype was seen more than once but under ten times. The rearrangement links TRBV27 to TRBJ1-1; 8 nucleotides line up with TRBD1. The CDR3 is made up of 15 amino acids. The germline gives CDR1 MNHEY, CDR2 SMNVEV (reference sequence). V lost 5 bases, J lost 4 bases, and 9 bases stayed unmatched. The CDR3 reads CASSITGGLGTEAFF. The CDR3 coding sequence is TGTGCCAGCAGTATCACAGGGGGGTTGGGCACTGAAGCTTTCTTT.

This clonotype turned up a few times. The rearrangement uses TRBV6-2 or TRBV6-3 and TRBJ2-1; 9 nucleotides line up with TRBD2. The CDR3 is 15 amino acids. V was clipped by 2 bases and J by 1 base; unmatched bases: 0. Germline V gives CDR1 MNHEY, CDR2 SVGEGT. This chain's CDR3 is CASSYGLASYNEQFF. In nucleotides, the CDR3 is TGTGCCAGCAGTTACGGACTAGCGTCCTACAATGAGCAGTTCTTC.

This clonotype was found a few times. The V and J genes are TRBV7-9 and TRBJ2-7; D is possibly TRBD1 or TRBD2 (7 bases each). V lost 5 bases and J 3 bases, leaving 14 bases between the germline ends. Germline assignment: CDR1 SEHNR and CDR2 FQNEAQ (reference sequence). The CDR3 is 14 amino acids. Written as DNA, the CDR3 is TGTGCCAGCAGCCGGGGAGGGGGCCACTACGAGCAGTACTTC. Protein product: CASSRGGGHYEQYF.

This chain joins TRBV12-3 or TRBV12-4 and TRBJ1-1; the D gene is possibly TRBD1 (5 bases). The CDR3 covers 14 residues. V shed 6 bases and J shed 3 bases, with 14 bases lying between them. CDR3: CASSGAGGDTEAFF. As DNA, the CDR3 is TGTGCCAGCAGCGGGGCGGGGGGTGACACTGAAGCTTTCTTT.

This chain links TRBV11-2 with TRBJ2-1; perhaps TRBD2 as D (5 bases). Germline V CDR1 and CDR2: SGHAT, FQNNGV. The CDR3 is 17 residues long. V lost 1 base and J lost 0, with 13 bases in between. The CDR3 loop is CASSLVAAESSYNEQFF. The CDR3 DNA sequence: TGTGCCAGCAGCTTAGTGGCAGCGGAGAGCTCCTACAATGAGCAGTTCTTC.

This chain links TRBV6-6 with TRBJ1-1; a possible D gene is TRBD1 (5 bases). The CDR3 is made up of 18 amino acids. V lost 1 base to trimming and J lost 3 bases, with 21 bases between them. Germline V gene data show CDR1 as MNHNY and CDR2 as SVGAGI (reference sequence). The DNA of the CDR3 is TGTGCCAGCAGTTACTTGGACACAGGAAGGGTTATGGACACTGAAGCTTTCTTT. This sequence encodes CASSYLDTGRVMDTEAFF.